This paragraph covers one TCR beta chain sequence. Antigen: not known. Clones were sequenced by immunoSEQ multiplex PCR, and TCRdb holds only the in-frame ones, with some missing. The sample has about 75,000 clones, roughly nine tenths seen once. The sample belongs to a study of T cell clones after liver transplantation. In the study overall: Post-transplant blood was tracked for graft-donor-reactive T cell clones identified in a pre-transplant mixed lymphocyte reaction. Tolerant meant at least one year fully off immunosuppression without liver enzymes above twice normal.

Notes on the study in general: The donor-reactive repertoire was only partly measurable in two subjects, lacking donor cells.

V lost 0 bases to trimming and J lost 0 bases, with 9 bases between them. Germline loops: CDR1 SEHNR, CDR2 FQNEAQ (reference sequence). CDR3 length equals 16 residues. The source material was CD4+ T cells from blood, sampled before liver transplant. This rearrangement joins TRBV7-9 to TRBJ1-3; D not certain. The sequence came from a human donor who received a liver transplant. CDR3 in DNA: TGTGCCAGCAGCTTAGCGGTCAGGCCCTCTGGAAACACCATATATTTT. Its translation is CASSLAVRPSGNTIYF.